This T cell receptor beta chain was sequenced during a study of CD8 T cells in ankylosing spondylitis. Germline-derived CDR1 and CDR2 are KGHSH and LQKENI. V lost 0 bases to trimming and J lost 2 bases, with 9 bases between them. This CDR3 comprises 15 residues. Quantitative 5'-RACE with molecular barcodes produced the TCR beta libraries. TCRdb fed the 5' RACE reads into MiXCR, producing one record per CDR3 protein. The sample includes around 250,000 distinct CDR3 sequences, roughly 10% seen only once; the top ten take 6% to 8.5%. With respect to this clonotype: The antigen is undetermined.

Whole-study findings and limits: It was reported that disease-linked clones were significantly enriched in matched ankylosing spondylitis synovial fluid. A TCR beta motif of under 10 highly homologous variants appeared characteristic of ankylosing spondylitis blood.

The specimen sequenced was blood, either unsorted or a sorted T cell fraction (not recorded which). The chain has TRBV18 and TRBJ2-3; D uncertain. This TCR was sampled from a male donor with ankylosing spondylitis or in good health (not recorded which). The CDR3 protein is CASSPPSGFTDTQYF. CDR3 nucleotides: TGTGCCAGCTCACCACCGAGTGGGTTCACAGATACGCAGTATTTT.